Listed below are T cell receptor beta chains from one sample, sequenced in a study of blood T cell repertoires in COVID-19. Assay used: immunoSEQ multiplex PCR; TCRdb lists only in-frame clones, some missing. The table shows about 200,000 clones, with roughly nine tenths occurring only once. The specimen sequenced was peripheral blood. The receptors were gathered from a woman in her 70s with acute or convalescent COVID-19. CDR3s include the opening cysteine and the closing phenylalanine or tryptophan. Each record gives: clone size, V gene, J gene, D gene, CDR3 DNA, CDR3 protein. A D gene is named only where the DNA matches it firmly. Size is stated for part of the rows, as once, few or many counts, or as a class when the clone is expanded.

>-|TRBV11-2|TRBJ1-4|-
TGTGCCAGCAGCTTAGCAAGGCAGGGAGGCGGTGAAAAACTGTTTTTT
CASSLARQGGGEKLFF
>-|TRBV6-5|TRBJ2-1|TRBD2
TGTGCCAGCAGTTATGCGGGGGGTTACTACAATGAGCAGTTCTTC
CASSYAGGYYNEQFF
>-|TRBV9|TRBJ1-1|TRBD1
TGTGCCAGCAGCGTCAGGGGGCAAAACACTGAAGCTTTCTTT
CASSVRGQNTEAFF
>-|TRBV11-2|TRBJ1-2|TRBD1
TGTGCCAGCAGCTTAAGTGAGGGGGCAGGAAACTATGGCTACACCTTC
CASSLSEGAGNYGYTF
>once|TRBV11-2|TRBJ1-1|-
TGTGCCAGCATGGTACAGGGACATTCCGATGAAGCTTTCTTT
CASMVQGHSDEAFF
>once|TRBV18|TRBJ2-1|-
TGTGCCAGCTCACCATCGACAGGAGGATTGGCCAATGAGCAGTTCTTC
CASSPSTGGLANEQFF
>-|TRBV9|TRBJ2-1|-
TGTGCCAGCAACCGGGGTTGGGATTACAATGAGCAGTTCTTC
CASNRGWDYNEQFF
>-|TRBV5-4|TRBJ2-2|TRBD1
TGTGCCAGCAGCCTCGGGACAGGGGGCAGAACCGGGGAGCTGTTTTTT
CASSLGTGGRTGELFF
>once|TRBV2|TRBJ1-6|-
TGTGCCAGCCAGGGTTATAATTCACCCCTCCACTTT
CASQGYNSPLHF
>-|TRBV7-9|TRBJ1-1|-
TGTGCCAGCAGCTCGTCTGGGGCCTACACTGAAGCTTTCTTT
CASSSSGAYTEAFF
>-|TRBV12-3/TRBV12-4|TRBJ2-1|-
TGTGCCAGCAGCCCAGGGCTCCCTGAGCAGTTCTTC
CASSPGLPEQFF
>few|TRBV7-9|TRBJ2-7|TRBD2
TGTGCCAGCAGCTCACGTAGCGGGAAGGTTTTCGACGAGCAGTACTTC
CASSSRSGKVFDEQYF
>-|TRBV27|TRBJ1-4|-
TGTGCCAGCGGCGGGGTAGGGGTGGGGGAAAAACTGTTTTTT
CASGGVGVGEKLFF
>-|TRBV12-5|TRBJ1-5|-
TGTGCTAGTGGGCATGACACTTATCAGCCCCAGCATTTT
CASGHDTYQPQHF
>once|TRBV2|TRBJ2-3|TRBD1
TGTGCCAGCAGTGCGGGACAGGTCACAGATACGCAGTATTTT
CASSAGQVTDTQYF
>-|TRBV5-4|TRBJ2-3|-
TGTGCCAGCAGCGTACAGTCCGGGGCAGATACGCAGTATTTT
CASSVQSGADTQYF
>-|TRBV27|TRBJ2-1|TRBD2
TGTGCCAGCAGTTTATTTAGTCCACTAGCGGACAATGAGCAGTTCTTC
CASSLFSPLADNEQFF
>once|TRBV7-2|TRBJ1-4|-
TGTGCCAGCAGTTCTCAGTCGCCCGTAACTGAAAAACTGTTTTTT
CASSSQSPVTEKLFF
>-|TRBV5-6|TRBJ1-2|-
TGTGCCAGCAGCCAAAACAGATATGGCTACACCTTC
CASSQNRYGYTF
>-|TRBV7-2|TRBJ1-5|TRBD1
TGTGCCAGCAGCTTCAGACAGGGAACTCAGCCCCAGCATTTT
CASSFRQGTQPQHF
>-|TRBV28|TRBJ1-4|-
TGTGCGATACGCGGCGGAGCTGAAAAACTGTTTTTT
CAIRGGAEKLFF
>-|TRBV28|TRBJ2-7|-
TGTGCCACGGCCGGGTTTTCCGGGTCCTACGAGCAGTACTTC
CATAGFSGSYEQYF
>few|TRBV2|TRBJ1-5|-
TGTGCCAGCAGCGCAACCCGACAGAGCAATCAGCCCCAGCATTTT
CASSATRQSNQPQHF
>-|TRBV18|TRBJ2-7|-
TGTGCCAGCTCACCAGGCGACAGGCGCGAGCAGTACTTC
CASSPGDRREQYF
>few|TRBV5-5|TRBJ2-1|TRBD2
TGTGCCAGCAGGAAGCCGGGACTAGGTTTAAAAGTAGAGCAGTTCTTC
CASRKPGLGLKVEQFF
>-|TRBV20-1|TRBJ1-2|-
TGCAGTGCTAGTCCCACAGGAGTCACTAACTATGGCTACACCTTC
CSASPTGVTNYGYTF
>-|TRBV18|TRBJ2-7|TRBD1
TGTGCCAGCTCACCGCGGACAGGGGGATCACGGTCCTACGAGCAGTACTTC
CASSPRTGGSRSYEQYF
>-|TRBV19|TRBJ2-5|-
TGTGCCAGTAGTCTCTCGGGGGTTCAAGAGACCCAGTACTTC
CASSLSGVQETQYF